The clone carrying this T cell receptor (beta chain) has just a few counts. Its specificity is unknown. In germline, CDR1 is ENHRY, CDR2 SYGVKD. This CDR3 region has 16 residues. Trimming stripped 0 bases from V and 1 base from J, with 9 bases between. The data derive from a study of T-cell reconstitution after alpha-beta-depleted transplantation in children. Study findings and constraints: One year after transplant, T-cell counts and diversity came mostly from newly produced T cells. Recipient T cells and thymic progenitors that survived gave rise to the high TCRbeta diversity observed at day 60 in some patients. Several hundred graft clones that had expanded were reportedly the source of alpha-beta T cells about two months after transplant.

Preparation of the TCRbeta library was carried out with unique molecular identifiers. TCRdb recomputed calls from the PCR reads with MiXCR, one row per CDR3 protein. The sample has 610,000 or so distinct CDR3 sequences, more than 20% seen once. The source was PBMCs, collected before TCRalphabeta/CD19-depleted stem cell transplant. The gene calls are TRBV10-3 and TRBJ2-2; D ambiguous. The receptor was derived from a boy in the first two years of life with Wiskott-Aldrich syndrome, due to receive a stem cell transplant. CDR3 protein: CAISESWWENTGELFF. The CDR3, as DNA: TGTGCCATCAGTGAGTCCTGGTGGGAGAACACCGGGGAGCTGTTTTTT.